A single TCR beta chain is shown here with its context. The germline V and J ends were trimmed by 0 bases and 5 bases, with 11 bases remaining between them. The CDR3 runs to 14 residues. Germline CDR1 is SGHRS and CDR2 is YFSETQ. The data originate from a study of neoadjuvant anti-PD-1 for oral cavity cancer. In the study overall: Non-progressing patients received a fourth nivolumab dose near day 43, then surgery on days 50-56.

Blood libraries mostly used around 500 ng genomic DNA, six replicates each. Assay used: immunoSEQ multiplex PCR; TCRdb lists only in-frame clones, some missing. The sample yields roughly 13,000 clones, around 75% seen once. Time point in this sample: after neoadjuvant nivolumab, at surgical resection. Patients were newly diagnosed with stage II-IVA oral cavity squamous cell carcinoma without prior systemic or radiation treatment. Sequencing used PBMCs, obtained after nivolumab (anti-PD-1) treatment. The chain uses TRBV5-1 and TRBJ1-1; no firm D call. The receptor's source is a person aged 40 to 85 with oral cavity squamous cell carcinoma. This CDR3 is CASSLVGGGTEAFF. The CDR3 DNA sequence: TGCGCCAGCAGCTTGGTCGGTGGTGGAACTGAAGCTTTCTTT.